This T cell receptor (beta chain) was recovered during a study of vaccination effects on CD4 cells after COVID-19. Study results and caveats: Researchers report that only 1 of 255 vaccine-induced clones in healthy vaccinees cross-reacted with common cold coronaviruses.

Some clones are missing from TCRdb's copy, which holds only in-frame ones; the method was immunoSEQ multiplex PCR. The data hold about 24,000 clones, with roughly 80% observed a single time. The germline gives CDR1 MNHEY, CDR2 SVGAGI. The CDR3 length is 15 residues. Between the trimmed V and J ends, which lost 4 bases and 5 bases, there was a span of 17 bases. Viral peptide pools were used in the ViraFEST assay to expand antigen-specific CD4+ T cells, and sequencing came afterward. The culture ran for less than 12 days, and then CD4+ T cells were isolated. Two doses of either BNT162b2 or mRNA-1273 were given to each participant. Cultures used 1.5 million to 2 million PBMC per well, about 10 IU/ml IL-2 and about 10 ug/ml peptides. As for this clone: What it binds is unknown.

The sequenced sample was CD4+ T cells from PBMCs cultured with HCoV-NL63 spike peptides, obtained after COVID-19 vaccination. The chain uses TRBV6-5 and TRBJ1-2; perhaps TRBD1 as D (6 bases). This TCR was recovered from a human donor who received a COVID-19 vaccine. The CDR3 protein is CASSSLTGRGYGYTF. CDR3 coding DNA: TGTGCCAGCAGTTCCTTGACAGGACGTGGGTATGGCTACACCTTC.